The 20 T cell receptor beta chains given below trace back to one sample, sequenced in a study of tumor-infiltrating lymphocytes in localized non-small cell lung cancer. Assay used: immunoSEQ multiplex PCR; TCRdb lists only in-frame clones, some missing. The sample yields more than 15,000 clones, around 76% seen once. Material: lung tumor tissue. Every receptor here comes from a human donor with non-small cell lung cancer.

Only a few counts were recorded for this clone. The conserved final phenylalanine or tryptophan is absent from the CDR3, which likely points to a read error. The limits of the CDR3 on the DNA are not certain, so only TCRdb's listed CDR3 is given. V gene TRBV27 combines with J gene TRBJ1-1. CDR1 and CDR2 (germline): MNHEY, SMNVEV (reference sequence). The CDR3 contains 8 residues when both ends are counted. The CDR3 sequence: CASRRGAG.

V and J are TRBV7-6 and TRBJ2-1, with D hard to call. The V gene lost 5 bases and the J gene lost 2 bases, with 13 bases spanning the gap. The CDR3 contains 15 residues. Per germline, CDR1 SGHVS and CDR2 FNYEAQ. DNA for the CDR3: TGTGCCAGCAGCCCCCCCCTTGGACCCTACAATGAGCAGTTCTTC. Translated: CASSPPLGPYNEQFF.

J is TRBJ2-7 and V is TRBV27, with D possibly matching TRBD2 (6 bases). CDR1 is MNHEY, CDR2 SMNVEV, per germline (reference sequence). The V gene lost 7 bases and the J gene lost 2 bases, with 12 bases spanning the gap. The CDR3 length is 13 residues. In nucleotides, the CDR3 is TGTGCCAGCATTGGACGGGAGACCTACGAGCAGTACTTC. Translated: CASIGRETYEQYF.

Only a few counts were recorded for this clone. The V gene is TRBV21-1, the J gene TRBJ2-2; the tabulated D call, TRBD2, remains unverified against the DNA. TRBV21-1 is noted as a pseudogene. The CDR3 loop spans 16 amino acids. CDR3 sequence (DNA): TGTGCCAGCAGAAGGACTAGCGGGATTAACACCGGGGAGCTGTTTTTT. This translates into CASRRTSGINTGELFF.

The chain combines TRBV28 with TRBJ1-2; 8 nucleotides align to TRBD1. CDR1 is MDHEN, CDR2 SYDVKM, per germline. V was pared by 3 bases and J by 8 bases, with 11 bases of the junction left unmatched. The CDR3 has 15 amino acids. The CDR3 here is CASSFVGTGTGGYTF. The CDR3, as DNA: TGTGCCAGCAGTTTTGTCGGGACAGGAACGGGCGGCTACACCTTC.

This rearrangement joins TRBV27 to TRBJ1-2; possible D gene TRBD1, 5 bases. The CDR3 is 12 amino acids. The germline V gene has CDR1 MNHEY and CDR2 SMNVEV (reference sequence). Trimming left V 5 bases short and J 4 bases short, with 8 bases between. CDR3 coding DNA: TGTGCCAGCAGTGGGGGGTTCTATGGCTACACCTTC. It encodes CASSGGFYGYTF.

V usage is TRBV19 and J usage is TRBJ2-7; 8 bases align to TRBD1. The CDR3 contains 13 residues. V shed 6 bases, J shed 3 bases, and the junction held 4 bases outside the gene matches. Germline V lookup: CDR1 LNHDA, CDR2 SQIVND (reference sequence). The CDR3 DNA is TGTGCCAGTAGCCCGGGACAGGACTACGAGCAGTACTTC. The encoded protein is CASSPGQDYEQYF. The variable domain in full, completed from reference TRBV19 and TRBJ2-7, reads DGGITQSPKYLFRKEGQNVTLSCEQNLNHDAMYWYRQDPGQGLRLIYYSQIVNDFQKGDIAEGYSVSREKKESFPLTVTSAQKNPTAFYLCASSPGQDYEQYFGPGTRLTVT.

This chain connects TRBV19 to TRBJ2-7; possibly TRBD1 or TRBD2 for D (5 bases each). This CDR3 contains 17 residues. Per the germline V gene, CDR1 is LNHDA and CDR2 is SQIVND (reference sequence). V lost 2 bases and J lost 0, with 17 bases in between. Here the CDR3 DNA reads TGTGCCAGTAGTATAAAAGGGGACCCGCTGAACTCCTACGAGCAGTACTTC. Protein: CASSIKGDPLNSYEQYF.

This clone was seen a handful of times. This chain joins TRBV28 and TRBJ2-7; TRBD1 matches 9 bases. The CDR3 loop spans 13 amino acids. Germline CDR1 and CDR2: MDHEN and SYDVKM. V lost 5 bases to trimming and J lost 7 bases; unmatched junction nucleotides: 6. The CDR3 DNA reads TGTGCCAGCAGTCTACAGGGGGCCCGTGAGCAGTACTTC. This codes for CASSLQGAREQYF.

This clone was recorded a few times. The rearrangement joins TRBV30 to TRBJ1-6; no definite D call. Germline V gene sequence: CDR1 GTSNPN, CDR2 SVGIG (reference sequence). This CDR3 comprises 14 residues. Trimming shortened V by 0 bases and J by 12 bases, and 15 bases separated the two germline ends. CDR3 in amino acids: CAWSVQPTAGPLHF. The DNA of the CDR3 is TGTGCCTGGAGTGTTCAGCCAACCGCGGGACCCCTCCACTTT.

V gene TRBV7-2 combines with J gene TRBJ2-7, with D possibly being TRBD1 (6 bases). In germline, CDR1 is SGHTA, CDR2 FQGNSA. V gave up 5 bases and J gave up 2 bases, with 13 bases separating them. This CDR3 contains 14 residues. The CDR3 is CASSQRTAAYEQYF. The CDR3 nucleotides are TGTGCCAGCAGCCAGAGGACAGCGGCCTACGAGCAGTACTTC. The full variable domain, in which reference TRBV7-2 and TRBJ2-7 provide the parts outside the CDR3, is GAGVSQSPSNKVTEKGKDVELRCDPISGHTALYWYRQSLGQGLEFLIYFQGNSAPDKSGLPSDRFSAERTGGSVSTLTIQRTQQEDSAVYLCASSQRTAAYEQYFGPGTRLTVT.

The chain employs TRBV5-4 and TRBJ2-5; D possibly corresponds to TRBD1 (6 bases). V lost 2 bases and J 2 bases, leaving 7 bases between the germline ends. Germline CDR1 reads SGHNT; CDR2 reads YYREEE (reference sequence). CDR3 size: 13 residues. The CDR3 sequence: CASSFGQQETQYF. The CDR3 DNA is TGTGCCAGCAGCTTCGGACAGCAAGAGACCCAGTACTTC.

The chain is built from TRBV5-8 and TRBJ2-5, with 14 bases fitting TRBD2. The CDR3 runs 16 residues. Germline CDR1 is SGHTS and CDR2 is YDEGEE. After removal of 3 bases from V and 5 bases from J, the junction contained 6 bases not matched to a gene. The CDR3: CASSSGLAGAGETQYF. CDR3 DNA sequence: TGTGCCAGCAGCTCGGGACTAGCGGGGGCCGGGGAGACCCAGTACTTC.

The gene calls are TRBV7-2 and TRBJ2-1, with 8 bases that match TRBD1. V dropped 5 bases and J dropped 3; count of bases not matched to a gene: 3. The CDR3 length is 14 residues. Per the germline V gene, CDR1 is SGHTA and CDR2 is FQGNSA. CDR3 sequence (DNA): TGTGCCAGCAGCCAGGGGGCTTACTACAATGAGCAGTTCTTC. Translation: CASSQGAYYNEQFF.

This clone was seen once. The chain is built from TRBV19 and TRBJ1-1, with 9 bases lining up with TRBD1. The CDR3 length is 13 residues. CDR1 LNHDA and CDR2 SQIVND come from the germline V gene (reference sequence). The trim removed 7 bases at V and 6 bases at J, leaving 6 bases unmatched. CDR3 loop: CASTHTGGSEAFF. CDR3 nucleotides: TGTGCCAGTACTCACACAGGGGGCTCTGAAGCTTTCTTT.

The genes are TRBV6-5 and TRBJ2-7, with TRBD1 identical over 7 bases. The CDR3 has 14 amino acids. Trimming at V came to 6 bases and at J to 3 bases, leaving 8 bases not matched to a gene. In germline, CDR1 is MNHEY, CDR2 SVGAGI. The CDR3 loop reads CASRQTRDSYEQYF. The CDR3 coding sequence is TGTGCCAGCAGACAAACGAGGGACAGCTACGAGCAGTACTTC.

The sample holds a few counts of this clone. V usage is TRBV30 and J usage is TRBJ1-1; D is possibly TRBD1 (5 bases). CDR1 GTSNPN and CDR2 SVGIG come from the germline V gene (reference sequence). The V and J ends lost 3 bases and 1 base respectively, with 9 bases between them. The CDR3 covers 13 residues. The CDR3: CAWSFDRNTEAFF. The DNA of the CDR3 is TGTGCCTGGAGCTTCGACAGGAACACTGAAGCTTTCTTT.

A single count supports this clone. CDR3 residues: CASSVGRYETQYF. CDR3 nucleotides: TGTGCCAGCAGTGTGGGACGTTATGAGACCCAGTACTTC. This rearrangement joins TRBV2 to TRBJ2-5; D may match TRBD1 or TRBD2 (5 bases each). CDR3 length: 13 amino acids. Germline V gene data show CDR1 as SNHLY and CDR2 as FYNNEI. The V gene lost 4 bases and the J gene lost 5 bases, with 11 bases spanning the gap.

V is TRBV11-2 and J is TRBJ1-2; D is perhaps TRBD1 (5 bases). Trimming pared 5 bases from V and 4 bases from J, leaving 14 bases between. Germline V gene sequence: CDR1 SGHAT, CDR2 FQNNGV. CDR3 length: 14 amino acids. Here the CDR3 reads CASSVVGGGYGYTF. In DNA form, the CDR3 reads TGTGCCAGCAGCGTGGTCGGGGGGGGCTATGGCTACACCTTC.

The chain employs TRBV5-6 and TRBJ1-1; TRBD1 might be the D (6 bases). CDR3 length: 15 residues. Trimming removed 1 base at V and 5 bases at J, with 15 bases between. The germline V gene encodes CDR1 SGHDT and CDR2 YYEEEE. The CDR3 DNA sequence: TGTGCCAGCAGCTTGCGTGGTCAGGGGAGTACTGAAGCTTTCTTT. The encoded protein is CASSLRGQGSTEAFF.